This T cell receptor beta chain was captured in a study of blood T cell repertoires in COVID-19. Whole-study context: Researchers got acute and convalescent COVID-19 samples from the United States, Italy and Spain.

The CDR3 is made up of 15 amino acids. CDR1 is SGHTS, CDR2 YDEGEE, per germline. V was trimmed by 0 bases and J by 4 bases, leaving 13 bases between them. Sequenced by immunoSEQ multiplex PCR; TCRdb stores in-frame clones only, minus some. The sample records about 360,000 clones, more than 75% being singletons. What was sequenced was peripheral blood. The chain has TRBV5-8 and TRBJ1-2; a possible D gene is TRBD1 (5 bases). The clonotype was recovered from a human donor with acute or convalescent COVID-19. The donor label of this sample is uncertain. CDR3 nucleotides: TGTGCCAGCAGCTTGGGGCAGGGTACCCCCTATGGCTACACCTTC. Its protein is CASSLGQGTPYGYTF.